Each of the 10 T cell receptor beta chains below was sequenced from the same sample in a study of T cells in Graves' hyperthyroidism and ophthalmopathy. Amplification of TCR beta CDR3 regions used RNA as the template. First-round RT-PCR with HTBI primers amplified the TCR CDR3 region. TCRdb reanalysed the multiplex PCR reads using MiXCR and keeps one entry per CDR3 protein. This table holds about 560,000 distinct CDR3 sequences, 46% found once. Sequencing was performed on peripheral blood or thyroid tissue (not recorded which). These receptors all come from a woman younger than 35 with Graves' hyperthyroidism.

The chain combines TRBV20-1 with TRBJ2-2; 12 bases align to TRBD1. Trimming removed 4 bases from V and 5 bases from J; junction bases left unmatched: 11. Germline lookup yields CDR1 DFQATT and CDR2 SNEGSKA (reference sequence). The length of the CDR3 is 17 residues. The CDR3 region is CSAIYHRDRGHTGELFF. In DNA, the CDR3 is TGCAGTGCTATATATCATAGGGACAGGGGGCATACCGGGGAGCTGTTTTTT.

This clonotype was recorded many times. The chain joins TRBV2 to TRBJ1-4; TRBD1 is a possible D gene (6 bases). The CDR3 consists of 14 residues. V lost 9 bases to trimming and J lost 5 bases, with 16 bases between them. Germline V gene data show CDR1 as SNHLY and CDR2 as FYNNEI. The CDR3, as DNA: TGTGCCAGTACTATGGACAGCGGGAATGAAAAACTGTTTTTT. Protein: CASTMDSGNEKLFF. Looking up the rest from reference TRBV2 and TRBJ1-4 gives the full variable domain: EPEVTQTPSHQVTQMGQEVILRCVPISNHLYFYWYRQILGQKVEFLVSFYNNEISEKSEIFDDQFSVERPDGSNFTLKIRSTKLEDSAMYFCASTMDSGNEKLFFGSGTQLSVL.

The V gene is TRBV20-1, the J gene TRBJ1-5; no definite D call. Germline CDR1 reads DFQATT; CDR2 reads SNEGSKA (reference sequence). Trimming shortened V by 0 bases and J by 0 bases, and 6 bases separated the two germline ends. This CDR3 has 14 residues. The CDR3 reads CSARETASNQPQHF. The CDR3 nucleotides read TGCAGTGCTAGAGAGACGGCTAGCAATCAGCCCCAGCATTTT.

This clonotype was seen many times. The V gene is TRBV25-1, the J gene TRBJ1-1; 7 nucleotides agree with TRBD1. Losses at the gene ends were 6 bases for V and 1 base for J; bases not matched to a gene: 2. The CDR3 covers 13 residues. CDR1 and CDR2 from the germline V gene are MGHDK and SYGVNS. The CDR3 DNA reads TGTGCCAGCAGGGGACAGACGAACACTGAAGCTTTCTTT. Translation: CASRGQTNTEAFF.

The gene calls are TRBV29-1 and TRBJ1-1; 10 bases are shared with TRBD1. The CDR3 extends over 11 amino acids. V lost 7 bases to trimming and J lost 12 bases; unmatched junction nucleotides: 8. Germline V gene lookup returns CDR1 SQVTM and CDR2 ANQGSEA. The CDR3 is CSAAPGQGSFF. In DNA form, the CDR3 reads TGCAGCGCTGCACCGGGACAGGGGTCTTTCTTT.

The table lists this clonotype with many counts. CDR3 DNA sequence: TGTGCCACCAGTGATCCAGCTTCCGACGGGACCTACGAGCAGTACTTC. Encoded protein: CATSDPASDGTYEQYF. The chain is built from TRBV24-1 and TRBJ2-7; perhaps TRBD2 as D (5 bases). The CDR3 spans 16 residues. Trimming pared 3 bases from V and 2 bases from J, leaving 16 bases between. CDR1 and CDR2 from the germline V gene are KGHDR and SFDVKD.

Of note for this clonotype: A read error may be the cause here, since a much bigger clone is one base away. This chain joins TRBV24-1 and TRBJ2-7, with a weak D call TRBD1 (5 bases). The CDR3 is 12 amino acids. In germline, CDR1 is KGHDR, CDR2 SFDVKD. V was trimmed by 7 bases and J by 6 bases, leaving 12 bases between them. CDR3 sequence: CATSMQGGEQYF. The CDR3, as DNA: TGTGCCACCAGCATGCAGGGTGGCGAGCAGTACTTC.

This rearrangement joins TRBV4-1 to TRBJ2-7; D is possibly TRBD1 or TRBD2 (5 bases each). This CDR3 has 15 residues. In germline, CDR1 is MGHRA, CDR2 YSYEKL. Between the trimmed V and J ends, which lost 0 bases and 2 bases, there was a span of 11 bases. The CDR3 sequence: CASSQDHGAPYEQYF. CDR3 bases: TGCGCCAGCAGCCAAGATCACGGGGCTCCCTACGAGCAGTACTTC.

J is TRBJ2-7 and V is TRBV7-6; 8 bases line up with TRBD1. The CDR3 length is 14 residues. The V gene end was trimmed by 6 bases and the J gene end by 6 bases; junction bases not matched to a gene: 10. Germline V gene lookup returns CDR1 SGHVS and CDR2 FNYEAQ. CDR3 loop: CASSLGQGITEQYF. The CDR3 DNA follows: TGTGCCAGCAGTCTCGGACAGGGAATAACCGAGCAGTACTTC.

This clonotype was observed at least ten times. V and J are TRBV10-3 and TRBJ1-3, with D maybe TRBD1 (6 bases). The CDR3 totals 14 residues. V lost 7 bases and J 1 base, leaving 11 bases between the germline ends. Per the germline V gene, CDR1 is ENHRY and CDR2 is SYGVKD. CDR3 protein: CAITEQGSGNTIYF. CDR3 nucleotide sequence: TGTGCCATCACTGAACAGGGATCTGGAAACACCATATATTTT.